The present entry profiles one T cell receptor (beta chain) with its context. V lost 3 bases and J lost 5, with 10 bases in between. Germline values: CDR1 LNHDA, CDR2 SQIVND (reference sequence). The CDR3 runs 13 residues. These data originate in a study of blood T cell repertoires in COVID-19. TCRdb's table, derived via immunoSEQ multiplex PCR, lists solely in-frame clones and lacks some. The table has about 260,000 clones, approximately 90% seen once. The V and J genes are TRBV19 and TRBJ1-1, with D unresolved. Sequencing was performed on peripheral blood. The sequence came from a woman aged 45-65 years who had recovered from COVID-19. The CDR3 loop reads CASSINSWTEAFF. The CDR3 DNA follows: TGTGCCAGTAGTATCAACTCCTGGACTGAAGCTTTCTTT.